These T cell receptor beta chains were read from a single sample in a study of T cells in narcolepsy. Here immunoSEQ multiplex PCR was the method, and the copy in TCRdb shows in-frame clones only, minus some. Among under 30,000 clones, approximately 82% were seen once, and the ten largest hold less than 1%. The sequenced sample consisted of CD45RA- memory CD4+ T cells from PBMCs. The receptors shown here come from a human donor with narcolepsy. Both conserved end residues are part of each CDR3. The D gene is left open where the match is weak. Expanded clones are given a class, and other clones once, few, many or no size at all.

v_gene	abundance	d_gene	j_gene	CDR3aa	CDR3nt
TRBV5-6	few	NA	TRBJ1-2	CASSLEGNYGYTF	TGTGCCAGCAGCTTGGAGGGGAACTATGGCTACACCTTC
TRBV5-1	NA	NA	TRBJ1-2	CASSLAGDRRPIGYTF	TGCGCCAGCAGCTTGGCCGGAGACAGACGGCCCATTGGCTACACCTTC
TRBV4-1	NA	TRBD2	TRBJ2-1	CASSQSLRSGGANEQFF	TGCGCCAGCAGCCAATCCTTGCGTAGCGGGGGGGCAAATGAGCAGTTCTTC
TRBV30	NA	TRBD1	TRBJ2-5	CAWSRDSQETQYF	TGTGCCTGGAGTCGGGACAGTCAAGAGACCCAGTACTTC
TRBV5-1	NA	NA	TRBJ2-3	CASSATGWATQYF	TGCGCCAGCAGCGCCACAGGGTGGGCTACGCAGTATTTT
TRBV6-1	NA	TRBD1	TRBJ2-7	CASSPGQNYEQYF	TGTGCCAGCAGCCCGGGACAGAATTACGAGCAGTACTTC
TRBV6-1	NA	NA	TRBJ1-1	CASSEAGLYTEAFF	TGTGCCAGCAGTGAAGCTGGGCTCTACACTGAAGCTTTCTTT
TRBV18	NA	NA	TRBJ1-6	CASSPAEGGSFYSPLHF	TGTGCCAGCTCACCGGCGGAGGGGGGGAGCTTTTATTCACCCCTCCACTTT
TRBV7-3	NA	TRBD1	TRBJ1-1	CASSFGQGNTEAFF	TGTGCCAGCAGCTTTGGACAGGGCAACACTGAAGCTTTCTTT
TRBV11-2	NA	NA	TRBJ2-6	CASRPYNILSGANVLTF	TGTGCCAGCAGGCCTTACAACATACTCTCTGGGGCCAACGTCCTGACTTTC
TRBV6-5	NA	NA	TRBJ1-6	CASSSPTGENSPLHF	TGTGCCAGCAGTTCCCCGACGGGAGAGAATTCACCCCTCCACTTT
TRBV6-5	few	NA	TRBJ1-1	CASSSNLANTEAFF	TGTGCCAGCAGTTCCAACCTTGCGAACACTGAAGCTTTCTTT
TRBV6-5	NA	NA	TRBJ2-6	CASSSGRGGANVLTF	TGTGCCAGCAGTTCGGGGCGAGGAGGGGCCAACGTCCTGACTTTC
TRBV6-1	NA	NA	TRBJ2-2	CASSEAFGELFF	TGTGCCAGCAGTGAAGCGTTCGGGGAGCTGTTTTTT